Presented here are 8 T cell receptor beta chains from one specimen sequenced in a study of identical twins. TCRdb called the 5' RACE reads again in MiXCR, with one record for every CDR3 protein. Of more than 600,000 distinct CDR3 sequences in the sample, about 18% are singletons; the top ten hold around 13%. These data were also reused for a study on T cells expressing NK-cell markers.

The source material was PBMCs. All receptors derive from a young woman in good health.

This clonotype was counted between two and nine times. The chain is built from TRBV12-3 or TRBV12-4 and TRBJ1-2; D may be TRBD1 (5 bases). V was trimmed by 3 bases and J by 4 bases, leaving 18 bases between them. There are 16 residues in the CDR3. The CDR3 spells CASSFTSQGDGYGYTF. CDR3 DNA: TGTGCCAGCAGTTTCACATCTCAGGGTGACGGCTATGGCTACACCTTC.

This clonotype was observed at least ten times. The genes are TRBV9 and TRBJ2-1; the D gene is possibly TRBD2 (5 bases). The germline CDR1 and CDR2 sequences are SGDLS and YYNGEE. There are 15 residues in the CDR3. V was cut by 4 bases and J by 0 bases, with 11 bases left in between. The CDR3, as DNA: TGTGCCAGCAGCCCACTAGGGAGCTCCTACAATGAGCAGTTCTTC. Translation: CASSPLGSSYNEQFF.

The V call is TRBV11-2, the J call TRBJ2-7, with TRBD2 matching 14 bases. Germline lookup yields CDR1 SGHAT and CDR2 FQNNGV. The V segment lost 9 bases and the J segment 7 bases; nucleotides outside the gene matches: 14. The CDR3 spans 16 residues. CDR3 DNA: TGTGCCAGTTGCGACCGGACTAGCGGGGGGCCGCGGGAGCAGTACTTC. The encoded protein is CASCDRTSGGPREQYF.

The chain is built from TRBV20-1 and TRBJ2-1; 7 nucleotides agree with TRBD2. Germline assignment: CDR1 DFQATT and CDR2 SNEGSKA (reference sequence). The CDR3 sequence is 15 residues long. J lost 0 bases, V lost 7 bases, and 9 bases had no gene match. The DNA of the CDR3 is TGCAGTGTGTCCCTAGCGGTAAGCTCCTACAATGAGCAGTTCTTC. Residues: CSVSLAVSSYNEQFF.

V gene TRBV3-1 combines with J gene TRBJ2-3; D ambiguous. V was pared by 1 base and J by 1 base, with 12 bases between. The CDR3 covers 16 residues. The germline V gene encodes CDR1 LGHDT and CDR2 YNNKEL (reference sequence). CDR3 residues: CASSQGVSRRTDTQYF. Written as DNA, the CDR3 is TGTGCCAGCAGCCAAGGGGTCTCGCGGCGCACAGATACGCAGTATTTT.

V is TRBV20-1 and J is TRBJ1-2; D remains unclear. The CDR3 length is 15 residues. Trimming stripped 0 bases from V and 8 bases from J, with 19 bases between. Germline V gives CDR1 DFQATT, CDR2 SNEGSKA (reference sequence). The CDR3 DNA follows: TGCAGTGCTAGAGATCGGTCGTCCAGAGTCCAAGGCTACACCTTC. Translated, it gives CSARDRSSRVQGYTF.

Details on this clonotype: Germline and junction disagree at one end, which may indicate a read error. The chain links TRBV6-2 or TRBV6-3 to TRBJ2-7; no firm D call. Germline V lookup: CDR1 MNHEY, CDR2 SVGEGT. CDR3 length equals 13 residues. The CDR3, as DNA: TGTGCCAGCACTTACTCGTGGGGTGGAGAGCAGTACTTC. It is translated as CASTYSWGGEQYF.

V usage is TRBV21-1 and J usage is TRBJ2-7. TRBV21-1 counts as a pseudogene. CDR3 length: 15 residues. CDR3 DNA sequence: TGTGCCAGCAGCAAAGTTGGGAGGCAGTCCTACGAGCAGTACTTC. Translation gives CASSKVGRQSYEQYF.